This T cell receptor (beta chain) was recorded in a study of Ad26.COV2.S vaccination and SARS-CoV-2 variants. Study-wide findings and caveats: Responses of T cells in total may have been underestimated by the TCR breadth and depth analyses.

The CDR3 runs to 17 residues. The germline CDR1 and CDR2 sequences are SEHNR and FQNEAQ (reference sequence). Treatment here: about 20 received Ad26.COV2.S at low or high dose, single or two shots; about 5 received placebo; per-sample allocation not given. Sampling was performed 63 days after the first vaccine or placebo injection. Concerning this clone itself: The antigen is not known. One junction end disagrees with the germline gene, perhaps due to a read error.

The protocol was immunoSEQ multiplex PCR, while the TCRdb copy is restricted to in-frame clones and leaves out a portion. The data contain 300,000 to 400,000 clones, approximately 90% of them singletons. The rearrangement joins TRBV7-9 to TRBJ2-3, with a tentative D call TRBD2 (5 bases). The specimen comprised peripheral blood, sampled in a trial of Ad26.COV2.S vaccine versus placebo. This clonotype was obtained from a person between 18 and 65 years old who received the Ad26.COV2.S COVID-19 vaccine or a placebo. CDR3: CASSPLLAFGVTHTQYF. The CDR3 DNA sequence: TGTGCCAGCAGCCCCCTCTTAGCGTTCGGGGTCACACATACGCAGTATTTT.